A single sample is the source of the 6 T cell receptor beta chains below, sequenced in a study of CD8+ T cells in alopecia areata. Treatment here: oral pan-JAK inhibitor, 5-10 mg twice daily. Following RNA extraction, reverse transcription yielded cDNA that acted as the sequencing template. The method was immunoSEQ multiplex PCR; TCRdb's version includes in-frame clones alone and lacks a portion of them. The table has more than 200,000 clones, over 60% seen once; the top ten hold more than 3.5%. Sequencing was performed on CD4+ T cells sorted from blood, taken at week 4, from a patient treated with tofacitinib. These receptor sequences come from a human donor with alopecia areata.

The gene calls are TRBV11-2 and TRBJ2-2; D is unresolved. Trimming shortened V by 2 bases and J by 6 bases, and 10 bases separated the two germline ends. Germline V gene sequence: CDR1 SGHAT, CDR2 FQNNGV. The CDR3 length is 14 residues. CDR3 loop: CASSLMRLAGELFF. The CDR3 DNA reads TGTGCCAGCAGCTTAATGAGGTTGGCCGGGGAGCTGTTTTTT.

The V and J genes are TRBV11-2 and TRBJ2-1, with 13 positions matching TRBD2. The V gene's germline CDR1 is SGHAT and CDR2 FQNNGV. The CDR3 sequence is 16 residues long. Trimming took 1 base from V and 8 from J; bases not matched to a gene: 5. This CDR3 reads CASSLGGLAGAHEQFF. For the CDR3, the DNA is TGTGCCAGCAGCTTAGGCGGACTAGCGGGGGCTCATGAGCAGTTCTTC.

The chain recombines TRBV2 with TRBJ1-4; the D gene is possibly TRBD1 (6 bases). Trimming cost V 4 bases and J 8 bases, with 17 bases left between them. The V gene's germline CDR1 is SNHLY and CDR2 FYNNEI. The CDR3 loop spans 15 amino acids. DNA for the CDR3: TGTGCCAGCAGTGTTGGTGGACAGATCGGCGAAAAACTGTTTTTT. Translation: CASSVGGQIGEKLFF.

This clone showed up just a few times. The chain joins TRBV30 to TRBJ2-2; 7 nucleotides agree with TRBD2. With 4 bases clipped from V and 1 base from J, the junction kept 12 bases outside the gene matches. Per germline, CDR1 GTSNPN and CDR2 SVGIG (reference sequence). The CDR3 is 17 amino acids. The CDR3 DNA follows: TGTGCCTGGAATGGGCTAGCGGACTGGGGGAACACCGGGGAGCTGTTTTTT. Amino acid sequence: CAWNGLADWGNTGELFF. Filled out from reference TRBV30 and TRBJ2-2, the complete variable domain reads SQTIHQWPATLVQPVGSPLSLECTVEGTSNPNLYWYRQAAGRGLQLLFYSVGIGQISSEVPQNLSASRPQDRQFILSSKKLLLSDSGFYLCAWNGLADWGNTGELFFGEGSRLTVL.

This clone was found a few times. V and J are TRBV30 and TRBJ2-1, with D unresolved. The germline gives CDR1 GTSNPN, CDR2 SVGIG (reference sequence). Trimming pared 3 bases from V and 1 base from J, leaving 7 bases between. The CDR3 runs to 13 residues. The CDR3 loop reads CAWSTDSYNEQFF. CDR3 DNA sequence: TGTGCCTGGAGCACAGATTCCTACAATGAGCAGTTCTTC.

The genes are TRBV9 and TRBJ2-1; D is perhaps TRBD1 (5 bases). This CDR3 region has 13 residues. V lost 4 bases to trimming and J lost 8 bases, with 13 bases between them. CDR1 is SGDLS, CDR2 YYNGEE, per germline. CDR3 coding DNA: TGTGCCAGCAGCCTCGGCAGGGATTATGAGCAGTTCTTC. Residues: CASSLGRDYEQFF.